The 6 T cell receptor beta chains below were found in one sample sequenced in a study of blood T cells in healthy people across ages. Sample-barcoded 5' priming and a J-beta primer mix drove a second PCR of roughly 6 to 12 cycles. A single record per CDR3 protein comes from TCRdb applying MiXCR to the 5' RACE reads. The sample consists of around 710,000 distinct CDR3 sequences, roughly 47% of them appearing once. The sample consisted of blood. Receptors originate from a woman aged 55-70 years in good health.

The V and J genes are TRBV12-3 or TRBV12-4 and TRBJ1-1; TRBD1 might be the D (6 bases). CDR3 size: 12 residues. Trimming left V 6 bases short and J 10 bases short, with 15 bases between. The CDR3 loop is CASRLDRGGAFF. CDR3 nucleotide sequence: TGTGCCAGCAGGTTGGATCGAGGGGGAGCTTTCTTT.

The chain has TRBV29-1 and TRBJ1-2; TRBD1 matches 7 bases. In germline, CDR1 is SQVTM, CDR2 ANQGSEA. Germline trimming cut 4 bases from V and 8 bases from J; bases unmatched to any gene: 7. CDR3 length: 12 residues. The CDR3 nucleotides are TGCAGCGTTGTCCAGGGGGGCGACGGCTACACCTTC. Translated: CSVVQGGDGYTF.

The J gene is TRBJ2-2, the V gene TRBV28; possibly TRBD2 for D (6 bases). CDR1 MDHEN and CDR2 SYDVKM come from the germline V gene. The CDR3 totals 13 residues. With 3 bases removed from V and 5 bases from J, the gap between germline ends came to 7 bases. This chain's CDR3 is CASSLRGTGELFF. In nucleotides, the CDR3 is TGTGCCAGCAGTTTGCGGGGTACCGGGGAGCTGTTTTTT. The whole variable domain, remainder taken from reference TRBV28 and TRBJ2-2, is DVKVTQSSRYLVKRTGEKVFLECVQDMDHENMFWYRQDPGLGLRLIYFSYDVKMKEKGDIPEGYSVSREKKERFSLILESASTNQTSMYLCASSLRGTGELFFGEGSRLTVL.

The chain employs TRBV20-1 and TRBJ2-7, with 7 nucleotides matching TRBD1. CDR3 length equals 15 residues. The junction had 8 bases not matched to a gene; V was cut back by 0 bases and J by 3 bases. Germline CDR1 reads DFQATT; CDR2 reads SNEGSKA (reference sequence). The CDR3 reads CSARDEGQASYEQYF. CDR3 in DNA: TGCAGTGCTAGAGATGAAGGACAGGCAAGCTACGAGCAGTACTTC.

This clonotype was seen many times. The V gene is TRBV18, the J gene TRBJ2-1, with 8 positions matching TRBD2. V lost 2 bases, J lost 7 bases, and 10 bases stayed unmatched. CDR1 is KGHSH, CDR2 LQKENI, per germline. There are 16 residues in the CDR3. CDR3 sequence: CASSPVPGGPLNEQFF. The CDR3 region has the DNA TGTGCCAGCTCACCAGTTCCGGGAGGGCCTTTGAATGAGCAGTTCTTC.

The J gene is TRBJ2-7, the V gene TRBV29-1, with 8 bases aligning to TRBD1. Germline V gene sequence: CDR1 SQVTM, CDR2 ANQGSEA. The CDR3 loop spans 13 amino acids. With V trimmed by 6 bases and J by 3 bases, 7 bases remained unmatched. The CDR3 sequence: CSVAGRGLYEQYF. The CDR3 DNA reads TGCAGCGTCGCAGGCAGGGGGCTCTACGAGCAGTACTTC.